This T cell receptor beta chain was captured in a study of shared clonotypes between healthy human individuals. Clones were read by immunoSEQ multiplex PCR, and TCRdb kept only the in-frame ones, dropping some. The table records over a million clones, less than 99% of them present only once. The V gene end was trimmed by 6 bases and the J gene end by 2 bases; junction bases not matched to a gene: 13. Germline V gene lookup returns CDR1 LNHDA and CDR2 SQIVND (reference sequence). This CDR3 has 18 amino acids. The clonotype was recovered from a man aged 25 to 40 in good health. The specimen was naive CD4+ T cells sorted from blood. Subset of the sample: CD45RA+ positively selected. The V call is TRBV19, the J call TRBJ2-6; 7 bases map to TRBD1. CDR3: CASSPGNRGVPGANVLTF. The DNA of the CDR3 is TGTGCCAGTAGCCCTGGTAACAGGGGTGTCCCTGGGGCCAACGTCCTGACTTTC.